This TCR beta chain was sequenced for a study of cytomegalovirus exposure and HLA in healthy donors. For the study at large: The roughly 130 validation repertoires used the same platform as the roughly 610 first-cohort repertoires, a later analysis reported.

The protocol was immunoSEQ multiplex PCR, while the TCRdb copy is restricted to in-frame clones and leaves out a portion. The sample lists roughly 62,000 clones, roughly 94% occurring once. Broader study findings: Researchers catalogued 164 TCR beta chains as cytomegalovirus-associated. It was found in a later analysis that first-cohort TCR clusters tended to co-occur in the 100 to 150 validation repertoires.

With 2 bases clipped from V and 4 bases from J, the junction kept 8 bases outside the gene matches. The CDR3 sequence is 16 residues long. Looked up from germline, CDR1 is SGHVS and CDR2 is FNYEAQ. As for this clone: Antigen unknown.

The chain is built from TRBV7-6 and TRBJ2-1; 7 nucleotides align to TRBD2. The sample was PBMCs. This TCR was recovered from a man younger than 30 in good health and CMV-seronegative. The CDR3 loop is CASSLSSPGGYNEQFF. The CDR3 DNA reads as TGTGCCAGCAGCTTAAGCAGTCCCGGGGGGTACAATGAGCAGTTCTTC. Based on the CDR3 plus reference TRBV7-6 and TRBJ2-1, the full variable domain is GAGVSQSPRYKVTKRGQDVALRCDPISGHVSLYWYRQALGQGPEFLTYFNYEAQQDKSGLPNDRFSAERPEGSISTLTIQRTEQRDSAMYRCASSLSSPGGYNEQFFGPGTRLTVL.